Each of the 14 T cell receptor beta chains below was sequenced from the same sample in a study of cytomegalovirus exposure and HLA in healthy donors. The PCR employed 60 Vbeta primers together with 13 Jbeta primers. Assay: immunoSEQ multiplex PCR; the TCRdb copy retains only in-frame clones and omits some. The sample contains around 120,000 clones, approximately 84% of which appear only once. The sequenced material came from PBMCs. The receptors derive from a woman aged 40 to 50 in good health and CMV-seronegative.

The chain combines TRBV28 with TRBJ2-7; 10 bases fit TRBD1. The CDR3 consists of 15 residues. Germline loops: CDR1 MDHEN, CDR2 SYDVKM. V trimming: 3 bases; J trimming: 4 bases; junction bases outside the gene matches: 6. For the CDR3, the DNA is TGTGCCAGCAGTTTCCCCCAGGGACAGGGGTACGAGCAGTACTTC. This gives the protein CASSFPQGQGYEQYF.

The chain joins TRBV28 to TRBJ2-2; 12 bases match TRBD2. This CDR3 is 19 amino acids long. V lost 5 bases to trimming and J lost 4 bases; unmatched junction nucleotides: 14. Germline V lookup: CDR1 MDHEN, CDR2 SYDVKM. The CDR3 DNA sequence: TGTGCCAGCAGTCCTTACTTGACTAGCGGGGGAAGCAGCACCGGGGAGCTGTTTTTT. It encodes CASSPYLTSGGSSTGELFF.

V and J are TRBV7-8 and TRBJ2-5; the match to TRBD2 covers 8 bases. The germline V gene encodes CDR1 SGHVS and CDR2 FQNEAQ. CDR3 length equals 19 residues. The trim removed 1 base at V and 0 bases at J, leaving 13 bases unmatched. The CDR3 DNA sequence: TGTGCCAGCAGCTTAGTGCTTAGCGGGAAAGGGGCGTACCAAGAGACCCAGTACTTC. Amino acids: CASSLVLSGKGAYQETQYF.

The CDR3 DNA sequence: TGTGCCAGCAGGGGGCACAGTGGGGAGACCCAGTACTTC. Translation: CASRGHSGETQYF. This chain connects TRBV27 to TRBJ2-5, with D possibly being TRBD1 (5 bases). The CDR3 totals 13 residues. Looked up from germline, CDR1 is MNHEY and CDR2 is SMNVEV (reference sequence). The ends were cut back, 6 bases at V and 5 bases at J, with 13 bases in the middle.

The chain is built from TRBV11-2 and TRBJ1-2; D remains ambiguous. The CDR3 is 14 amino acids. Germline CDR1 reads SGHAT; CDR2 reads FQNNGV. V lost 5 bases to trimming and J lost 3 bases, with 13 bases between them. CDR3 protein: CASSPLVEDYGYTF. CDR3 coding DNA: TGTGCCAGCAGCCCTTTAGTGGAGGACTATGGCTACACCTTC.

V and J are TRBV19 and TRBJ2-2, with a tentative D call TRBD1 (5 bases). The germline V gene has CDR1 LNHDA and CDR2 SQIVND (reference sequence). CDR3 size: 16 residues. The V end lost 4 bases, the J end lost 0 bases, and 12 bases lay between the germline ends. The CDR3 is CASSTDSFANTGELFF. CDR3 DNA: TGTGCCAGTAGTACCGACAGCTTCGCGAACACCGGGGAGCTGTTTTTT. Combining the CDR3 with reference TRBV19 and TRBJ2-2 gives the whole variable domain DGGITQSPKYLFRKEGQNVTLSCEQNLNHDAMYWYRQDPGQGLRLIYYSQIVNDFQKGDIAEGYSVSREKKESFPLTVTSAQKNPTAFYLCASSTDSFANTGELFFGEGSRLTVL.

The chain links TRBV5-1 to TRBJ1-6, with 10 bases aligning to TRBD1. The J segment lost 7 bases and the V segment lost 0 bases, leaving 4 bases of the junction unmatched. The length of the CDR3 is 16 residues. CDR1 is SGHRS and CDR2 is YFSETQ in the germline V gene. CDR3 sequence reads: CASSLEVGQGNSPLHF. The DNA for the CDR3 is TGCGCCAGCAGCTTGGAGGTGGGACAGGGGAATTCACCCCTCCACTTT.

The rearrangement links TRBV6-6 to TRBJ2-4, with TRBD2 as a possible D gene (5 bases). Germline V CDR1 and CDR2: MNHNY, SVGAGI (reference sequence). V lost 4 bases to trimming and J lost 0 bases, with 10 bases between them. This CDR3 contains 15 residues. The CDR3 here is CASSSEGVAKNIQYF. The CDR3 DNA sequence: TGTGCCAGCAGTTCCGAGGGCGTAGCCAAAAACATTCAGTACTTC.

CDR3 DNA: TGTGCCAGCAGGTGGGGAAGTTTGCGGGTCAATGAGCAGTTCTTC. It is translated as CASRWGSLRVNEQFF. The chain couples TRBV2 to TRBJ2-1; maybe TRBD2 (5 bases). This CDR3 is 15 amino acids long. Per the germline V gene, CDR1 is SNHLY and CDR2 is FYNNEI. V was pared by 6 bases and J by 6 bases, with 18 bases between.

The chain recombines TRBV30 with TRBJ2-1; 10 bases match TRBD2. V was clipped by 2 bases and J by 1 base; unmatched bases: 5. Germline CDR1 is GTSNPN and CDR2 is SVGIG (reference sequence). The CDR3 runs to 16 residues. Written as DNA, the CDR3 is TGTGCCTGGAGTCTCTCACTAGCGGGGTCCTACAATGAGCAGTTCTTC. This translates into CAWSLSLAGSYNEQFF.

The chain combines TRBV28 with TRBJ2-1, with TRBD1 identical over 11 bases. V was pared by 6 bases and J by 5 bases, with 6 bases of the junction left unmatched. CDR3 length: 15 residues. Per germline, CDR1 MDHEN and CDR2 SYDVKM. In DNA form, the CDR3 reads TGTGCCAGCAGCCACGGGACAGGGGGACACAATGAGCAGTTCTTC. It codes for CASSHGTGGHNEQFF. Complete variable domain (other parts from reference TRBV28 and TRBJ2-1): DVKVTQSSRYLVKRTGEKVFLECVQDMDHENMFWYRQDPGLGLRLIYFSYDVKMKEKGDIPEGYSVSREKKERFSLILESASTNQTSMYLCASSHGTGGHNEQFFGPGTRLTVL.

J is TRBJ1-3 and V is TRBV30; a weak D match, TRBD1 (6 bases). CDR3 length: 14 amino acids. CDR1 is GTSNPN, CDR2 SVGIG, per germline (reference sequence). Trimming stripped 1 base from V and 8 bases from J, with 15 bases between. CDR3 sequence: CAWSAPGAGDTIYF. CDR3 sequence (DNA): TGTGCCTGGAGTGCCCCAGGGGCCGGGGACACCATATATTTT.

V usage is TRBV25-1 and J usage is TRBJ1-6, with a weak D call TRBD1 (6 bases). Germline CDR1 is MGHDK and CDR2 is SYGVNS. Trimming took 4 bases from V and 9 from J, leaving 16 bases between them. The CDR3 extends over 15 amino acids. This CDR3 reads CASSATQGSTSPLHF. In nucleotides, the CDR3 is TGTGCCAGCAGTGCGACACAGGGATCCACTTCACCCCTCCACTTT.

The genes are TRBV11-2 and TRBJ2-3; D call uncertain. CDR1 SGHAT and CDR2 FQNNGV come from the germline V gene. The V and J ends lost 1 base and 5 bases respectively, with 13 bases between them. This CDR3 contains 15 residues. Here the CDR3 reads CASSLGTPAVDTQYF. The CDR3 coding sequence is TGTGCCAGCAGCTTAGGAACTCCCGCCGTAGATACGCAGTATTTT. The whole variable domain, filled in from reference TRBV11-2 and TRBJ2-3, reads EAGVAQSPRYKIIEKRQSVAFWCNPISGHATLYWYQQILGQGPKLLIQFQNNGVVDDSQLPKDRFSAERLKGVDSTLKIQPAKLEDSAVYLCASSLGTPAVDTQYFGPGTRLTVL.